This T cell receptor (beta chain) was profiled in a study of T cell repertoires in cytomegalovirus infection (dated by TCRdb to the late 2010s). At the level of the whole study: Donor HLA type was relevant to the analysis, as public TCR beta signatures indicated carriage of CMV infection together with the matching HLA type.

This clonotype showed up just a few times. No antigen is known for it. No base quality information exists; no much larger clone differs at one position. From cysteine to phenylalanine, the CDR3 is 15 amino acids long. Only the CDR3 part of the read is kept: 45 bases, read in frame from the first base. V trim: 2 bases; J trim: 5 bases; unmatched bases: 8. Looking up the germline V gene yields CDR1 MNHEY and CDR2 SVGAGI. TCRdb shows the sequencer as Illumina HiSeq 1500. The raw public reads went through TCRdb reprocessing: fastp at Q25, MiXCR clone calling, in-frame beta chains kept. When rows share a CDR3 protein, they turn into one entry using the most common DNA and genes. The table for this sample lists just under 550,000 distinct CDR3 sequences; more than 25% of them were counted only once. The ten top clones hold around 14% of the sample. What the authors observed across the whole study: Cumulative frequency of public TCR beta family members discriminated carriers of CMV infection plus the relevant HLA type in this cohort and an independent roughly 320-donor cohort. The ex vivo response was dominated by HLA-C-restricted CMV-specific TCR beta clonotypes, which also provided the single most frequent clonotype in two of eight donors.

The rearrangement joined TRBV6-5 to TRBJ2-5; a stretch of 7 junction bases matches TRBD1. The clonotype was recovered from a human donor in good health (CMV status not recorded). Some clones in this sample may be carry-over from other donors' samples. Sequencing was performed on PBMCs. The DNA sequence reads TGTGCCAGCAGTTACCAACAGGGGAGTTTGGAGACCCAGTACTTC. Translated, it gives CASSYQQGSLETQYF.